This T cell receptor beta chain is drawn from a study of shared clonotypes between healthy human individuals. Overall study results and limits: Clonotype sharing among donors was expected to depend on sequencing depth. The researchers took only blood, and tissue repertoires probably look different.

With regard to this clone: Its specificity is unknown.

Some 30,000 T cell genomes (roughly 0.2 ug DNA) went into each sorted-subset replicate. Sequencing was performed with immunoSEQ multiplex PCR; in TCRdb, only in-frame clones are kept and a portion is missing. In the table there are some 1,400,000 clones, 96% of which are singletons. The CDR3 sequence is 15 residues long. Per germline, CDR1 SGHAT and CDR2 FQNNGV. V dropped 0 bases and J dropped 2 bases, with 11 bases sitting between them. The authors divided CD4+ cells into CD45RA+ naive and CD45RA-negative memory subsets. This TCR came from a man aged 25 to 40 in good health. The chain joins TRBV11-2 to TRBJ2-7, with D perhaps matching TRBD1 or TRBD2 (6 bases each). The sample comprised naive CD4+ T cells sorted from blood. Subset defined: CD45RA+ positively selected. CDR3 protein: CASSLDRGTTYEQYF. CDR3 in DNA: TGTGCCAGCAGCTTAGATCGGGGGACAACCTACGAGCAGTACTTC. Using reference TRBV11-2 and TRBJ2-7 for the parts outside the CDR3, the full variable domain is EAGVAQSPRYKIIEKRQSVAFWCNPISGHATLYWYQQILGQGPKLLIQFQNNGVVDDSQLPKDRFSAERLKGVDSTLKIQPAKLEDSAVYLCASSLDRGTTYEQYFGPGTRLTVT.